Listed below are T cell receptor beta chains from one sample, sequenced in a study of blood T cell repertoires in COVID-19. Profiled with immunoSEQ multiplex PCR; TCRdb holds only in-frame clones, not every one. Of over 120,000 clones listed, 75% to 90% are singletons. Sequenced sample: PBMCs or T cells enriched from blood (not recorded which). The receptors stem from a man between 60 and 75 years old who had recovered from COVID-19. CDR3s include the opening cysteine and the closing phenylalanine or tryptophan. D genes are given only for firm matches. Clone size appears in some rows only: once, few, many, or a class for an expanded clone.

v_call,d_call,clone_size,j_call,cdr3_aa,cdr3_nt
TRBV2,-,once,TRBJ1-1,CASIFRWNTEAFF,TGTGCCAGCATTTTCAGGTGGAACACTGAAGCTTTCTTT
TRBV4-2,-,-,TRBJ1-6,CASSQVGAGKNSPLHF,TGTGCCAGCAGCCAGGTTGGCGCGGGCAAGAATTCACCCCTCCACTTT
TRBV2,TRBD2,-,TRBJ2-3,CASMGGVTDTQYF,TGTGCCAGCATGGGGGGGGTCACAGATACGCAGTATTTT
TRBV6-5,-,-,TRBJ2-5,CASNEPGTKTQYF,TGTGCCAGCAACGAACCGGGAACAAAGACCCAGTACTTC
TRBV6-5,-,once,TRBJ1-5,CASQRGARGGQPQHF,TGTGCCAGCCAGCGGGGGGCGAGGGGAGGACAGCCCCAGCATTTT
TRBV7-9,TRBD2,-,TRBJ2-3,CASSTPSGGSTDTQYF,TGTGCCAGCAGCACACCTAGCGGGGGGAGCACAGATACGCAGTATTTT
TRBV3-1/TRBV3-2,-,once,TRBJ1-2,CASSRTGWGYTF,TGTGCCAGCAGCCGAACAGGGTGGGGCTACACCTTC
TRBV27,-,-,TRBJ2-3,CASSLSLSDTQYF,TGTGCCAGCAGTTTATCCCTGTCAGATACGCAGTATTTT
TRBV7-9,-,-,TRBJ1-5,CASSYSSNQPQHF,TGTGCCAGCAGCTATAGCAGCAATCAGCCCCAGCATTTT
TRBV14,TRBD1,few,TRBJ2-7,CASSLTGDEQYF,TGTGCCAGCAGCCTGACAGGGGACGAGCAGTACTTC
TRBV9,TRBD2,-,TRBJ2-1,CASSVELTSGNHYNEQFF,TGTGCCAGCAGCGTAGAGCTCACTAGCGGGAACCACTACAATGAGCAGTTCTTC
TRBV30,TRBD1,-,TRBJ1-5,CAWSVRDRIQPQHF,TGTGCCTGGAGTGTACGGGACAGGATTCAGCCCCAGCATTTT
TRBV27,-,-,TRBJ2-2,CASSGDGRTVGELFF,TGTGCCAGCAGTGGCGATGGGAGAACGGTCGGGGAGCTGTTTTTT
TRBV29-1,TRBD1,once,TRBJ1-2,CSTRTGYGYTF,TGCAGCACAAGGACAGGCTATGGCTACACCTTC
TRBV29-1,TRBD2,-,TRBJ2-2,CSVEVAGVGAGELFF,TGCAGCGTTGAAGTGGCGGGAGTGGGCGCCGGGGAGCTGTTTTTT
TRBV7-3,-,-,TRBJ1-1,CASSTSVGQRAFF,TGTGCCAGCAGCACTTCAGTGGGACAACGGGCTTTCTTT
TRBV6-5,-,-,TRBJ2-7,CASSYPGVELTHEQYF,TGTGCCAGCAGTTACCCAGGGGTGGAGTTAACCCACGAGCAGTACTTC
TRBV27,TRBD2,-,TRBJ2-1,CASSVLAGRVGSEQFF,TGTGCCAGCAGTGTCCTAGCGGGGCGTGTGGGGAGTGAGCAGTTCTTC
TRBV10-2,-,-,TRBJ2-7,CASTARLPYEQYF,TGCGCCAGCACCGCTCGACTCCCCTACGAGCAGTACTTC
TRBV29-1,TRBD1,-,TRBJ2-1,CSVEDLGTGVSYNEQFF,TGCAGCGTTGAAGATCTGGGGACAGGGGTATCCTACAATGAGCAGTTCTTC
TRBV18,TRBD2,once,TRBJ2-2,CASSPRRWEGRTGELFF,TGTGCCAGCTCACCACGGAGATGGGAGGGCCGCACCGGGGAGCTGTTTTTT
TRBV28,-,-,TRBJ2-3,CASSSLPGNTQYF,TGTGCCAGCAGTTCCCTTCCCGGGAATACGCAGTATTTT
TRBV5-1,-,-,TRBJ1-1,CASSLRGNTEAFF,TGCGCCAGCAGCTTGAGGGGGAACACTGAAGCTTTCTTT
TRBV10-3,TRBD2,-,TRBJ2-1,CAIKGLAEYNEQFF,TGTGCCATCAAGGGACTAGCGGAGTACAATGAGCAGTTCTTC
TRBV28,-,-,TRBJ1-5,CASSSDSNQPQHF,TGTGCCAGCAGTTCCGACAGTAATCAGCCCCAGCATTTT
TRBV6-5,-,-,TRBJ2-7,CASSYAAESTYEQYF,TGTGCCAGCAGTTACGCGGCAGAAAGCACCTACGAGCAGTACTTC
TRBV19,TRBD1,-,TRBJ2-3,CASSIRGPSTDTQYF,TGTGCCAGTAGTATAAGGGGGCCCAGCACAGATACGCAGTATTTT
TRBV10-3,-,-,TRBJ1-1,CAISPSWANTEAFF,TGTGCCATCAGCCCCTCTTGGGCGAACACTGAAGCTTTCTTT
TRBV7-3,TRBD1,-,TRBJ2-1,CASSRAPRQGVNEQFF,TGTGCCAGCAGCCGTGCTCCCCGACAGGGGGTCAATGAGCAGTTCTTC
TRBV9,TRBD2,-,TRBJ2-1,CASSAYPGGEQFF,TGTGCCAGCAGCGCGTACCCGGGGGGTGAGCAGTTCTTC
TRBV28,-,few,TRBJ2-7,CASSLSPGTPYEQYF,TGTGCCAGCAGTTTATCGCCCGGGACTCCCTACGAGCAGTACTTC
TRBV7-9,-,once,TRBJ2-7,CASSLTGRGSYF,TGTGCCAGCAGCTTAACGGGTCGGGGTAGTTACTTC
TRBV4-1,-,-,TRBJ2-7,CASSQEGTTAAYEQYF,TGCGCCAGCAGCCAAGAAGGTACTACCGCAGCCTACGAGCAGTACTTC
TRBV18,TRBD1,-,TRBJ2-4,CASSPIARGLAKNIQYF,TGTGCCAGCTCACCAATAGCCAGGGGGCTTGCCAAAAACATTCAGTACTTC
TRBV9,-,-,TRBJ1-6,CASSVALSYNSPLHF,TGTGCCAGCAGCGTAGCCCTCTCCTATAATTCACCCCTCCACTTT
TRBV9,-,once,TRBJ2-1,CASSVGDYNYNEQFF,TGTGCCAGCAGCGTAGGTGACTACAACTACAATGAGCAGTTCTTC
TRBV11-2,TRBD2,-,TRBJ2-2,CASSLLAGGNTGELFF,TGTGCCAGCAGCCTCCTAGCGGGGGGAAACACCGGGGAGCTGTTTTTT
TRBV15,-,-,TRBJ2-1,CATSRRVGPSNEQFF,TGTGCCACCAGCCGCAGGGTAGGGCCCAGCAATGAGCAGTTCTTC
TRBV24-1,-,-,TRBJ2-1,CATSDFGGDEQFF,TGTGCCACCAGTGATTTCGGCGGCGATGAGCAGTTCTTC
TRBV7-8,-,-,TRBJ1-6,CASSLQAQVSGWGYLHF,TGTGCCAGCAGCTTACAGGCCCAAGTATCAGGGTGGGGTTACCTCCACTTT
TRBV18,TRBD1,-,TRBJ2-7,CASSPDRDALYEQYF,TGTGCCAGCTCACCTGACAGGGATGCGCTTTACGAGCAGTACTTC
TRBV28,-,-,TRBJ1-2,CASRPQGNYGYTF,TGTGCCAGCAGACCTCAGGGAAACTATGGCTACACCTTC
TRBV6-5,-,-,TRBJ1-5,CASRDPGHRNQPQHF,TGTGCCAGCAGAGATCCGGGACACAGGAATCAGCCCCAGCATTTT
TRBV28,TRBD2,-,TRBJ2-5,CASSLLFPSGGGETQYF,TGTGCCAGCAGTTTACTTTTCCCTAGCGGGGGGGGTGAGACCCAGTACTTC
TRBV28,TRBD1,-,TRBJ1-5,CASSLGQWGQPQHF,TGTGCCAGCAGTTTGGGACAGTGGGGGCAGCCCCAGCATTTT
TRBV27,TRBD1,once,TRBJ1-5,CASSLPAGQRNQPQHF,TGTGCCAGCAGTTTGCCCGCGGGACAGCGGAATCAGCCCCAGCATTTT
TRBV2,-,-,TRBJ1-4,CATKGGGEKLFF,TGTGCCACCAAGGGGGGGGGTGAAAAACTGTTTTTT
TRBV19,-,-,TRBJ1-6,CASSIDVEGKVNSPLHF,TGTGCCAGTAGTATAGATGTTGAGGGTAAAGTTAATTCACCCCTCCACTTT